What follows are 11 T cell receptor beta chains derived from one specimen sequenced in a study of vaccination and CD4 T cells after COVID-19 (dated by TCRdb to between 2021 and 2024). Antigens for these TCRs are unknown. The library was produced with PCR. Sequencing used an Illumina iSeq 100. TCR sequencing of DNA from cultured CD4+ T cells used the Oncomine TCR Beta short-read assay at the Johns Hopkins FTIC core. The public reads were reprocessed in TCRdb via fastp at Q25 and MiXCR, keeping in-frame beta chains. Each CDR3 protein appears once, grouped with its most common genes and DNA. The sample has some 9,500 distinct CDR3 sequences on record, about two thirds of them singletons. The biggest ten clones account for around 9% of the sample. In the paper's terms, the treatment or condition label means: roughly 10-day PBMC culture with coronavirus spike peptide pools or control peptides (ViraFEST assay).

The source was CD4+ T cells from blood, cultured in vitro, collected before SARS-CoV-2 vaccination. The receptors shown here come from a human donor who had recovered from COVID-19.

The chain joins TRBV19 to TRBJ2-7; D gene unclear. The germline V gene encodes CDR1 LNHDA and CDR2 SQIVND (reference sequence). V was shortened by 5 bases and J by 5 bases, with 13 bases between the two germline ends. The CDR3 totals 13 residues. CDR3 protein: CASSRLADHEQYF. The DNA for the CDR3 is TGTGCCAGTAGTCGCCTCGCCGACCACGAGCAGTACTTC.

The chain is built from TRBV30 and TRBJ1-1, with D uncertain. Trimming removed 2 bases at V and 7 bases at J, with 14 bases between. There are 13 residues in the CDR3. Germline V lookup: CDR1 GTSNPN, CDR2 SVGIG (reference sequence). DNA of the CDR3: TGTGCCTGGAGTTCGATCGCGGCAGGTGAAGCTTTCTTT. Amino acid sequence: CAWSSIAAGEAFF.

V and J are TRBV7-9 and TRBJ2-2; D gene ambiguous. V was cut by 5 bases and J by 5 bases, with 9 bases left in between. Germline-derived CDR1 and CDR2 are SEHNR and FQNEAQ (reference sequence). The CDR3 consists of 13 residues. This CDR3 is CASSPEWTGELFF. DNA for the CDR3: TGTGCCAGCAGCCCAGAGTGGACCGGGGAGCTGTTTTTT.

This chain connects TRBV7-2 to TRBJ2-3; 9 bases fit TRBD2. Germline V gives CDR1 SGHTA, CDR2 FQGNSA. This CDR3 has 15 residues. Unmatched junction bases numbered 3, after V lost 4 bases and J lost 1 base. This chain's CDR3 is CASSSWTSGTDTQYF. The CDR3 region has the DNA TGTGCCAGCAGCTCTTGGACTAGCGGCACAGATACGCAGTATTTT. The full variable domain, with the rest looked up from reference TRBV7-2 and TRBJ2-3, is GAGVSQSPSNKVTEKGKDVELRCDPISGHTALYWYRQSLGQGLEFLIYFQGNSAPDKSGLPSDRFSAERTGGSVSTLTIQRTQQEDSAVYLCASSSWTSGTDTQYFGPGTRLTVL.

V and J are TRBV20-1 and TRBJ2-3; TRBD2 aligns across 12 bases. Losses at the gene ends were 0 bases for V and 4 bases for J; bases not matched to a gene: 8. This CDR3 comprises 17 residues. Germline CDR1 DFQATT, CDR2 SNEGSKA (reference sequence). The DNA for the CDR3 is TGCAGTGCTAGAGATTTCGCGGGACTAGCGGGCGCAGATACGCAGTATTTT. Protein product: CSARDFAGLAGADTQYF.

This clonotype is a singleton in its sample. As DNA, the CDR3 is TGTGCCAGCAGTTTATCCCCCGGGAGCGGGAGGGCCGCCCGGCTTACAGATACGCAGTATTTT. Translating it yields CASSLSPGSGRAARLTDTQYF. This chain links TRBV27 with TRBJ2-3, with TRBD2 matching over 10 bases. The CDR3 contains 21 residues. The V and J ends lost 0 bases and 3 bases, in that order; junction bases with no gene match: 18. Germline CDR1 and CDR2: MNHEY and SMNVEV (reference sequence).

V and J are TRBV12-3 or TRBV12-4 and TRBJ2-7; TRBD2 aligns across 9 bases. The CDR3 is 13 residues long. V shed 5 bases and J 4 bases; nucleotides not matched to a gene: 3. This chain's CDR3 is CASSLSGGYEQYF. In DNA form, the CDR3 reads TGTGCCAGCAGTCTTAGCGGGGGATACGAGCAGTACTTC.

The gene calls are TRBV20-1 and TRBJ1-1; D is possibly TRBD1 (6 bases). The V and J ends lost 0 bases and 7 bases respectively, with 12 bases between them. Germline V gene sequence: CDR1 DFQATT, CDR2 SNEGSKA (reference sequence). The CDR3 extends over 13 amino acids. The CDR3 nucleotides read TGCAGTGCTAGAGATAGGGACATAGGTGAAGCTTTCTTT. It yields the protein CSARDRDIGEAFF.

This clonotype was detected only a few times. The chain is built from TRBV7-9 and TRBJ2-3, with 9 bases that match TRBD2. Trimming took 5 bases from V and 3 from J; bases not matched to a gene: 12. Germline V gene data show CDR1 as SEHNR and CDR2 as FQNEAQ (reference sequence). The CDR3 spans 17 residues. The CDR3 DNA sequence: TGTGCCAGCAGCCAACCCCCCGGGCGGGAGGGGACAGATACGCAGTATTTT. Protein product: CASSQPPGREGTDTQYF. The complete variable domain, with remaining parts taken from reference TRBV7-9 and TRBJ2-3, reads DTGVSQNPRHKITKRGQNVTFRCDPISEHNRLYWYRQTLGQGPEFLTYFQNEAQLEKSRLLSDRFSAERPKGSFSTLEIQRTEQGDSAMYLCASSQPPGREGTDTQYFGPGTRLTVL.

The chain is built from TRBV20-1 and TRBJ1-5; no reliable D call. The CDR3 spans 14 residues. CDR1 is DFQATT and CDR2 is SNEGSKA in the germline V gene (reference sequence). Trimming took 0 bases from V and 7 from J, leaving 13 bases between them. The CDR3: CSARDLRSGQPQHF. Written as DNA, the CDR3 is TGCAGTGCTAGAGATCTGAGGAGTGGACAGCCCCAGCATTTT.

The J gene is TRBJ2-3, the V gene TRBV20-1; possible D gene TRBD1, 5 bases. V was shortened by 7 bases and J by 12 bases, with 14 bases between the two germline ends. The CDR3 extends over 10 amino acids. The germline gives CDR1 DFQATT, CDR2 SNEGSKA (reference sequence). CDR3: CSVLTASQYF. The CDR3 coding sequence is TGCAGTGTTCTGACAGCGTCACAGTATTTT.